This T cell receptor (beta chain) was recorded in a study of blood T cells in healthy people across ages (dated by TCRdb to the mid-2010s). For the wider study: In model experiments, roughly one uniquely barcoded TCR beta cDNA molecule per two T cells was captured by template switching. Using deep sequencing normalized with unique cDNA molecular identifiers, the study measured how TCR beta repertoire diversity changes with age. The donors were split into four age groups: young (average 16 years), middle-aged (39), aged (more than 55) and long-lived (about 82). Using the same blood draw, the study looked at two additional independent replicas of 1 million unique cDNA reads for two donors, one aged 18 to 30 and the other aged 80 or older.

General conclusions and limits of the study: Observed TCR beta diversity per million T cells fell roughly linearly with age, and a significant reduction was already apparent by age around 40. Conclusive comparison of naive and antigen-experienced compartments was prevented by the profiling of bulk unsorted PBMCs. The long-lived group showed more naive CD4+ T cells, fewer expanded clones and increased TCR diversity than the aged group, suggesting age selection. A strong correlation was found between observed TCR beta diversity and the percentage of naive T cells measured by flow cytometry. Because the CMV infection status of the donors was unknown, age-related changes in expanded clonotypes may potentially have been confounded. Estimates of total diversity from one million sequenced T cells were regarded as lower bounds and underestimates.

As for this clonotype: This receptor's antigen is unknown. Base-call qualities are not available, and no considerably larger clone is one nucleotide away.

The donors were some 36 Caucasian individuals from Russia, aged roughly 6 to 100 years, who were systemically healthy. Around 9.8 milliliters of peripheral blood were collected from each donor into EDTA-treated Vacutainer tubes. Ficoll-Paque density-gradient centrifugation was used to isolate PBMCs, with at least 7 million obtained per sample. Trizol reagent was used to extract total RNA from the PBMCs, yielding at least 6 micrograms per sample. Naive CD45RAhigh/CD27high T cell percentages were measured by flow cytometry on a PBMC aliquot from every donor. Libraries were made using 5' RACE. The listed sequencing device is Illumina HiSeq 2500. The second PCR ran for roughly 6 to 11 cycles and used a J-beta primer mix along with a sample-barcoded 5' primer. Each TCR beta cDNA molecule received a unique molecular identifier from a template-switch 5' adaptor carrying 12 random nucleotides. Each sample yielded at least 3 million CDR3-containing paired-end reads. First-strand cDNA was synthesized from all RNA with the Mint cDNA synthesis kit, primed by a TRBC-specific oligonucleotide. After uracil-DNA glycosylase treatment, a first 18-cycle PCR used universal primers M1SS and BC2_uni_R on all cDNA. Regarding the original processing steps: Normalization of each sample was performed by random selection of 1 million high-quality reads, each carrying a distinct molecular identifier. Instead of being binned into consensus sequences, reads with shared molecular identifiers were discarded. CDR3 identification, clonotype clustering and error correction used MiTCR with a Q25 quality threshold and the strictest error-elimination algorithm. A nonparametric unseen species model with Euler transformation was used to estimate lower-bound total TCR beta diversity. TCRdb handled the public reads itself, with Q25 trimming in fastp and clone calling in MiXCR, and kept productive beta chains. Rows with one shared CDR3 protein collapse into an entry with the most common genes and DNA. TCRdb's processing, not the authors' own work, is the source of the V and J calls. The sample includes 760,000 or so distinct CDR3 sequences, with 25% observed a single time. In total, the top ten clones hold 9% to 9.5% of the sample.

CDR1 and CDR2 (SGHTA, FQGNSA) derive from the germline V gene. The CDR3 sequence holds 15 residues, the cysteine and phenylalanine included. Only the CDR3 portion is preserved as DNA: 45 bases, with reading frame beginning at the first base. Trimming takes 7 bases from V and 0 bases from J, and the germline ends sit 13 bases apart. These data were also filed under a second study, of T cells of mothers and their children. The second paper further reports: Nine systemically healthy Caucasian individuals, comprising three mothers and their six children, were included as donors. cDNA synthesis used all of the extracted RNA, with approximately 1.6 ug of RNA in each 15 ul reaction. In the second PCR, the M1S primer introduced both the sample barcodes and 2-4 random nucleotides. Over 8 million TCR beta CDR3 reads came from each mother, compared with millions of reads from each child. Thymic selection shapes the output of TCR recombination in a similar way in related and unrelated pairs, and inherited differences have a minor effect. Normalized repertoire overlap was always slightly but never significantly higher in related than unrelated mother-child pairs. No persistent microchimeric T cell clones were found, with a detection sensitivity of 80 to 100 clones per million clonotypes. The study used deep NGS to compare TCR beta repertoires of mothers and children, seeking features distinguishing related mother-child pairs from unrelated individuals. The mean age was about 37 +/- 4 years for the mothers and about 12 +/- 4 years for the children. After adapter ligation with NEBNext reagents, the libraries were sequenced on Illumina HiSeq 2000 with 100+100 nt paired-end reads. To avoid cross-contamination, the mother libraries and the child libraries were prepared a month apart and sequenced in separate runs. Each donor had between about 500,000 and 2,300,000 distinct TCR beta clonotypes identified. Naive TCR beta clonotypes were estimated from low-frequency clonotypes matched to each donor's FACS-determined naive share, without sorting.

The sequence derives from a boy aged 5 to 17 in good health. The source material was blood. Recombination joined TRBV7-2 with TRBJ1-3; perhaps TRBD1 is the D gene, with 6 bases matching. The CDR3 in this case is CASTETGFSGNTIYF. The sequenced DNA is TGTGCCAGCACCGAGACAGGTTTCTCTGGAAACACCATATATTTT.